A selection of T cell receptor beta chains follows, all from one sample in a study of CD8 T cells in ankylosing spondylitis. A single record per CDR3 protein comes from TCRdb applying MiXCR to the 5' RACE reads. Among some 700,000 distinct CDR3 sequences, 15% to 20% were seen once, and the ten largest hold around a fifth. Sample: blood, either unsorted or a sorted T cell fraction (not recorded which). Receptor source: a male donor with ankylosing spondylitis. Both conserved end residues are part of each CDR3. D genes are given only for firm matches. Some rows have no size entry. The others give once, few or many, or a class for an expanded clone.

d_gene,j_gene,abundance,v_gene,CDR3aa,CDR3nt
-,TRBJ2-5,few,TRBV5-6,CASLLGGAYQETQYF,TGTGCCAGCCTCCTAGGGGGGGCCTACCAAGAGACCCAGTACTTC
TRBD1,TRBJ2-1,few,TRBV10-2,CASSAGTAAYNEQFF,TGCGCCAGCAGCGCTGGGACAGCCGCCTACAATGAGCAGTTCTTC
TRBD1,TRBJ2-2,-,TRBV12-3/TRBV12-4,CASSPRQTDRVGAGELFF,TGTGCCAGCAGTCCCCGCCAAACCGACAGGGTGGGGGCCGGGGAGCTGTTTTTT
TRBD1,TRBJ2-7,few,TRBV27,CASLPGTGLSYEQYF,TGTGCCAGCTTGCCCGGGACAGGGCTCTCCTACGAGCAGTACTTC
TRBD2,TRBJ2-7,-,TRBV20-1,CSAGDYQKQYF,TGCAGTGCTGGGGACTATCAAAAGCAGTACTTC
-,TRBJ2-7,few,TRBV12-3/TRBV12-4,CASSLETIYEQYF,TGTGCCAGCAGTTTAGAGACCATATACGAGCAGTACTTC
TRBD2,TRBJ2-1,few,TRBV20-1,CSAPASGGAYNEQFF,TGCAGTGCACCCGCTAGCGGGGGGGCCTACAATGAGCAGTTCTTC
-,TRBJ1-1,-,TRBV7-7,CASSPWVRARPGTEAFF,TGTGCTAGCAGCCCCTGGGTGCGAGCCAGGCCTGGGACTGAAGCTTTCTTT
-,TRBJ1-6,few,TRBV20-1,CSAPRAGNLFSYNSPLHF,TGCAGTGCCCCCAGGGCAGGGAATCTATTCTCCTATAATTCACCCCTCCACTTT
-,TRBJ1-1,-,TRBV29-1,CSVVVGRGSTEAFF,TGCAGCGTTGTTGTTGGCAGGGGTAGCACTGAAGCTTTCTTT
TRBD2,TRBJ2-2,few,TRBV30,CACGGRTNTGELFF,TGTGCCTGCGGGGGGAGGACGAACACCGGGGAGCTGTTTTTT
TRBD2,TRBJ2-1,few,TRBV29-1,CSVFSGSQTYNEQFF,TGCAGCGTTTTTAGCGGGAGCCAAACCTACAATGAGCAGTTCTTC
-,TRBJ2-3,few,TRBV27,CASSLSSHTDTQYF,TGTGCCAGCAGTTTATCCTCCCACACAGATACGCAGTATTTT
-,TRBJ2-2,-,TRBV6-5,CASSYSYKRYTGELFF,TGTGCCAGCAGTTACTCTTACAAACGGTACACCGGGGAGCTGTTTTTT
-,TRBJ1-1,-,TRBV4-3,CASSQRGLGAEAFF,TGCGCCAGCAGCCAAAGAGGGCTGGGAGCTGAAGCTTTCTTT
-,TRBJ1-5,many,TRBV5-1,CASSSDSSNQPQHF,TGCGCCAGCAGCTCTGACAGTAGCAATCAGCCCCAGCATTTT
-,TRBJ2-7,few,TRBV21-1,CASSNNVTSSYEQYF,TGTGCCAGCAGCAACAACGTGACAAGCTCCTACGAGCAGTACTTC
-,TRBJ2-1,few,TRBV6-1,CASRIQGTYNEQFF,TGTGCCAGCAGGATTCAGGGAACCTACAATGAGCAGTTCTTC
TRBD2,TRBJ2-2,many,TRBV28,CASSLSGRDTGELFF,TGTGCCAGCAGTCTCAGCGGGAGGGACACCGGGGAGCTGTTTTTT
-,TRBJ1-4,-,TRBV5-1,CASRSGTLDEKLFF,TGCGCCAGCAGATCCGGGACCTTAGATGAAAAACTGTTTTTT
TRBD1,TRBJ1-5,-,TRBV7-3,CASSPQSWTGMSNQPQHF,TGTGCCAGCAGCCCGCAGAGTTGGACAGGCATGAGCAATCAGCCCCAGCATTTT
-,TRBJ1-1,-,TRBV6-5,CASRGGEGFAFF,TGTGCCAGCAGGGGGGGGGAGGGGTTTGCTTTCTTT
TRBD2,TRBJ2-5,-,TRBV5-1,CASSSSGRTGETQYF,TGCGCCAGCAGCTCCAGCGGGAGGACGGGAGAGACCCAGTACTTC
-,TRBJ2-1,few,TRBV4-3,CASSQARIGGLEQFF,TGCGCCAGCAGCCAAGCCAGGATCGGCGGCTTGGAGCAGTTCTTC
TRBD1,TRBJ1-2,few,TRBV7-8,CASSLWTGDFNYGYTF,TGTGCCAGCAGCTTATGGACAGGGGACTTTAACTATGGCTACACCTTC